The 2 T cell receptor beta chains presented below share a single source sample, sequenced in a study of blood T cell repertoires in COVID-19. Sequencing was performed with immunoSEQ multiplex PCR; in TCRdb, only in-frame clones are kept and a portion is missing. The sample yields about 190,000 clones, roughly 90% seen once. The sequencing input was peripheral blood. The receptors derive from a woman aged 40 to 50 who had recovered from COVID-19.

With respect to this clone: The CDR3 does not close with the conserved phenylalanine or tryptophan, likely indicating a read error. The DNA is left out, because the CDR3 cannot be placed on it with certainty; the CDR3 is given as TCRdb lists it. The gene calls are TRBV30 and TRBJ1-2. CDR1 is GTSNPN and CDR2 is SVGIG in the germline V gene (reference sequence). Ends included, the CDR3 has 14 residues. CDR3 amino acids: CAWSPTGYGGGLES.

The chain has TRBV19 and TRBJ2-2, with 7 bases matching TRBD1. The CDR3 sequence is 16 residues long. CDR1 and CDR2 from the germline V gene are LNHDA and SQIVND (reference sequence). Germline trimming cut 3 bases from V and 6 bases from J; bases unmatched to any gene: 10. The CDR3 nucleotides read TGTGCCAGTAGTATCCGACAGGGTGCCGCCGCCGGGGAGCTGTTTTTT. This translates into CASSIRQGAAAGELFF.